Each of the 29 T cell receptor beta chains below was sequenced from the same sample in a study of PD-L1 blockade in urothelial cancer. Assay: immunoSEQ multiplex PCR; the TCRdb copy retains only in-frame clones and omits some. The sample carries about 36,000 clones, over 65% recorded once. The time point here: peripheral blood 6 weeks after treatment start. The material sequenced was PBMCs, taken around atezolizumab (anti-PD-L1) treatment. These receptors all come from a man aged 35-49 years with urothelial cancer.

This rearrangement joins TRBV25-1 to TRBJ2-2; D possibly corresponds to TRBD2 (6 bases). This CDR3 region has 15 residues. V was pared by 8 bases and J by 1 base, with 14 bases between. Germline CDR1 and CDR2: MGHDK and SYGVNS. The CDR3 DNA reads as TGTGCCAGCGGGACGCCCGGGGGGAACACCGGGGAGCTGTTTTTT. Its translation is CASGTPGGNTGELFF. The variable domain in full, with the rest retrieved from reference TRBV25-1 and TRBJ2-2, is EADIYQTPRYLVIGTGKKITLECSQTMGHDKMYWYQQDPGMELHLIHYSYGVNSTEKGDLSSESTVSRIRTEHFPLTLESARPSHTSQYLCASGTPGGNTGELFFGEGSRLTVL.

This sequence joins TRBV18 and TRBJ2-2; 7 nucleotides match TRBD1. The CDR3 extends over 14 amino acids. The germline gives CDR1 KGHSH, CDR2 LQKENI. V was pared by 6 bases and J by 4 bases, with 5 bases of the junction left unmatched. The CDR3: CASSPRGSTGELFF. As DNA, the CDR3 is TGTGCCAGCTCTCCCAGGGGGAGCACCGGGGAGCTGTTTTTT.

The genes are TRBV4-2 and TRBJ2-2; TRBD2 aligns across 13 bases. This CDR3 comprises 16 residues. The junction had 1 base not matched to a gene; V was cut back by 0 bases and J by 6 bases. Germline lookup yields CDR1 LGHNA and CDR2 YNFKEQ. CDR3 DNA sequence: TGTGCCAGCAGCCAAGAGGGACTAGCGGGACCCGGGGAGCTGTTTTTT. Protein product: CASSQEGLAGPGELFF.

The chain has TRBV28 and TRBJ2-7; a possible D gene is TRBD1 (7 bases). The germline gives CDR1 MDHEN, CDR2 SYDVKM. The CDR3 runs to 14 residues. V was shortened by 8 bases and J by 1 base, with 15 bases between the two germline ends. CDR3 DNA: TGTGCCAGCCATCCCAGGGGGGCATCCTACGAGCAGTACTTC. The encoded protein is CASHPRGASYEQYF.

This sequence joins TRBV18 and TRBJ2-2, with D perhaps matching TRBD1 (5 bases). Trimming removed 6 bases at V and 6 bases at J, with 8 bases between. The V gene's germline CDR1 is KGHSH and CDR2 LQKENI. This CDR3 comprises 12 residues. The CDR3 sequence is CASSQGAGELFF. The CDR3 DNA reads as TGTGCCAGCTCCCAGGGTGCCGGGGAGCTGTTTTTT.

In this sample, this clone turned up a few times. The CDR3 is CASSPDRGAYGYTF. CDR3 in DNA: TGTGCCAGCAGCCCTGACAGGGGAGCGTATGGCTACACCTTC. The V gene is TRBV5-4, the J gene TRBJ1-2, with TRBD1 matching 8 bases. CDR1 is SGHNT, CDR2 YYREEE, per germline (reference sequence). V was pared by 4 bases and J by 5 bases, with 7 bases of the junction left unmatched. The CDR3 covers 14 residues.

J is TRBJ1-3 and V is TRBV30; no firm D call. Between the trimmed V and J ends, which lost 4 bases and 4 bases, there was a span of 8 bases. The CDR3 contains 12 residues. CDR1 and CDR2 (germline): GTSNPN, SVGIG (reference sequence). The chain's CDR3 is CAWITDGNTIYF. The CDR3 DNA reads TGTGCCTGGATTACAGACGGAAACACCATATATTTT.

This clone was recorded a few times. V gene TRBV27 combines with J gene TRBJ1-2, with 7 bases fitting TRBD1. This CDR3 is built from 12 residues. CDR1 and CDR2 from the germline V gene are MNHEY and SMNVEV (reference sequence). Trimming at V came to 6 bases and at J to 8 bases, leaving 6 bases not matched to a gene. This CDR3 is CASSDRVFGYTF. The CDR3 DNA reads as TGTGCCAGCAGCGACAGGGTCTTCGGCTACACCTTC.

This sequence joins TRBV28 and TRBJ2-7; 9 bases match TRBD2. V gave up 9 bases and J gave up 3 bases; unmatched junction bases: 9. Germline lookup yields CDR1 MDHEN and CDR2 SYDVKM. The CDR3 runs to 14 residues. The CDR3 DNA reads as TGTGCCAGTCGGACGGGACTAGCAGTCTACGAGCAGTACTTC. Translation: CASRTGLAVYEQYF.

V and J are TRBV28 and TRBJ1-3, with D possibly being TRBD1 (5 bases). V was pared by 9 bases and J by 7 bases, with 19 bases between. Germline assignment: CDR1 MDHEN and CDR2 SYDVKM. This CDR3 is 14 amino acids long. In DNA form, the CDR3 reads TGTGCCAGTCTGGGTGGGGGGGTAGTCAACACCATATATTTT. This encodes CASLGGGVVNTIYF.

The V gene is TRBV5-6, the J gene TRBJ2-7; 7 bases fit TRBD1. The germline V gene has CDR1 SGHDT and CDR2 YYEEEE. The CDR3 runs 14 residues. The V and J ends lost 0 bases and 3 bases, in that order; junction bases with no gene match: 3. The CDR3 loop reads CASSLGDRVYEQYF. In DNA, the CDR3 is TGTGCCAGCAGCTTGGGAGACAGGGTCTACGAGCAGTACTTC.

The chain is built from TRBV7-2 and TRBJ2-5, with D possibly matching TRBD1 (5 bases). The V gene's germline CDR1 is SGHTA and CDR2 FQGNSA. Deletions cut 1 base from V and 4 bases from J, with 16 bases between. The CDR3 runs to 16 residues. CDR3 residues: CASSLGPGIVVETQYF. Written as DNA, the CDR3 is TGTGCCAGCAGCTTAGGTCCAGGGATTGTCGTAGAGACCCAGTACTTC.

The J gene is TRBJ2-5, the V gene TRBV9, with 10 bases lining up with TRBD2. The CDR3 length is 16 residues. Trimming cost V 4 bases and J 4 bases; bases outside gene matches: 10. CDR1 is SGDLS and CDR2 is YYNGEE in the germline V gene. The CDR3 sequence: CASSPSGLAGVETQYF. The CDR3 DNA reads as TGTGCCAGCAGCCCCTCCGGTCTAGCGGGAGTAGAGACCCAGTACTTC.

The rearrangement links TRBV7-2 to TRBJ1-2; tentative D call: TRBD1 (5 bases). This CDR3 spans 13 amino acids. V was cut by 5 bases and J by 4 bases, with 11 bases left in between. CDR1 and CDR2 (germline): SGHTA, FQGNSA. CDR3 in amino acids: CASSPQGLYGYTF. CDR3 sequence (DNA): TGTGCCAGCAGCCCGCAGGGCCTCTATGGCTACACCTTC.

About this clone itself: The sample carries other DNA sequences with the same CDR3. The chain uses TRBV7-2 and TRBJ2-3, with 12 bases identical to TRBD2. Trimming took 3 bases from V and 5 from J; bases not matched to a gene: 3. This CDR3 has 15 amino acids. From germline, CDR1 is SGHTA and CDR2 FQGNSA. The chain's CDR3 is CASSLILAGGDTQYF. DNA of the CDR3: TGTGCCAGCAGCTTGATACTAGCGGGAGGAGATACGCAGTATTTT.

V and J are TRBV5-4 and TRBJ2-7, with 8 bases lining up with TRBD1. The V segment lost 4 bases and the J segment 6 bases; nucleotides outside the gene matches: 6. This CDR3 is built from 13 residues. Per the germline V gene, CDR1 is SGHNT and CDR2 is YYREEE (reference sequence). The CDR3 loop reads CASSPGQGREQYF. CDR3 coding DNA: TGTGCCAGCAGCCCCGGACAGGGACGCGAGCAGTACTTC.

The genes are TRBV25-1 and TRBJ1-3; D gene ambiguous. V lost 6 bases and J 7 bases, leaving 10 bases between the germline ends. This CDR3 has 12 residues. Germline CDR1 reads MGHDK; CDR2 reads SYGVNS. CDR3 protein: CASSPPGNTIYF. DNA for the CDR3: TGTGCCAGCAGCCCCCCCGGGAACACCATATATTTT.

This clone was detected a few times. This chain uses TRBV4-1 with TRBJ2-3; unclear D gene. Germline values: CDR1 MGHRA, CDR2 YSYEKL. The CDR3 extends over 12 amino acids. V lost 1 base and J lost 6, with 5 bases in between. CDR3 residues: CASSQVRDTQYF. In nucleotides, the CDR3 is TGCGCCAGCAGCCAAGTGAGGGATACGCAGTATTTT.

This rearrangement joins TRBV28 to TRBJ2-7, with a tentative D call TRBD2 (5 bases). The CDR3 covers 12 residues. Trimming shortened V by 6 bases and J by 3 bases, and 9 bases separated the two germline ends. Per the germline V gene, CDR1 is MDHEN and CDR2 is SYDVKM. DNA for the CDR3: TGTGCCAGCAGCGGAGGCCTCTACGAGCAGTACTTC. It encodes CASSGGLYEQYF.

This clone was seen only once. The chain links TRBV27 to TRBJ1-5; D perhaps matches TRBD1 (6 bases). The CDR3 is 15 amino acids. CDR1 is MNHEY and CDR2 is SMNVEV in the germline V gene (reference sequence). Trimming removed 6 bases from V and 4 bases from J, with 16 bases in between. Here the CDR3 DNA reads TGTGCCAGCAGCCCTTGGACAGTATCGAATCAGCCCCAGCATTTT. This translates into CASSPWTVSNQPQHF.

The chain links TRBV30 to TRBJ2-2, with TRBD2 identical over 14 bases. Trimming at V came to 5 bases and at J to 7 bases, leaving 6 bases not matched to a gene. The CDR3 has 15 residues. Germline V gene lookup returns CDR1 GTSNPN and CDR2 SVGIG (reference sequence). CDR3 residues: CAWGGLAGDFGELFF. The CDR3 coding sequence is TGTGCCTGGGGGGGACTAGCGGGAGATTTCGGGGAGCTGTTTTTT.

This clone appeared a single time. The genes are TRBV11-2 and TRBJ2-7; TRBD1 might be the D (5 bases). The CDR3 covers 18 residues. Trimming removed 4 bases from V and 2 bases from J, with 24 bases in between. Per germline, CDR1 SGHAT and CDR2 FQNNGV. CDR3 protein: CASSSRIPKGWKTYEQYF. The CDR3 nucleotides read TGTGCCAGCAGCTCCCGGATACCCAAGGGGTGGAAAACCTACGAGCAGTACTTC.

This rearrangement joins TRBV4-1 to TRBJ2-5; 8 bases fit TRBD2. V was pared by 2 bases and J by 5 bases, with 7 bases of the junction left unmatched. Germline V gene lookup returns CDR1 MGHRA and CDR2 YSYEKL. The CDR3 runs 15 residues. CDR3 bases: TGCGCCAGCAGCCAATTTGGACTAGCTGGGGAGACCCAGTACTTC. Its protein product is CASSQFGLAGETQYF.

This rearrangement joins TRBV9 to TRBJ2-1; no clear D gene. CDR3 length: 15 amino acids. Per the germline V gene, CDR1 is SGDLS and CDR2 is YYNGEE. The ends were cut back, 0 bases at V and 5 bases at J, with 12 bases in the middle. CDR3 coding DNA: TGTGCCAGCAGCGTAGCAGGCTCAAGGAACAATGAGCAGTTCTTC. Translation: CASSVAGSRNNEQFF. The full variable domain, with the rest looked up from reference TRBV9 and TRBJ2-1, is DSGVTQTPKHLITATGQRVTLRCSPRSGDLSVYWYQQSLDQGLQFLIQYYNGEERAKGNILERFSAQQFPDLHSELNLSSLELGDSALYFCASSVAGSRNNEQFFGPGTRLTVL.

The CDR3 DNA sequence: TGTGCCAGCAGTGGACCGGGCAGCGGCACTGAAGCTTTCTTT. Translation gives CASSGPGSGTEAFF. The chain uses TRBV25-1 and TRBJ1-1; D is uncertain. CDR1 MGHDK and CDR2 SYGVNS come from the germline V gene. The germline V and J ends were trimmed by 4 bases and 4 bases, with 13 bases remaining between them. The CDR3 length is 14 residues.

The rearrangement joins TRBV7-2 to TRBJ2-7, with D tentatively TRBD1 (5 bases). This CDR3 contains 12 residues. V lost 4 bases to trimming and J lost 3 bases, with 7 bases between them. The germline V gene has CDR1 SGHTA and CDR2 FQGNSA. The CDR3 sequence: CASSSQGYEQYF. The CDR3, as DNA: TGTGCCAGCAGCTCGCAGGGCTACGAGCAGTACTTC.

This chain connects TRBV5-1 to TRBJ2-7; perhaps TRBD2 as D (7 bases). V lost 0 bases to trimming and J lost 2 bases, with 9 bases between them. Germline CDR1 is SGHRS and CDR2 is YFSETQ. This CDR3 region has 14 residues. CDR3 nucleotide sequence: TGCGCCAGCAGCTTGGGCGGGGGCACCTACGAGCAGTACTTC. Amino acids: CASSLGGGTYEQYF.

CDR3 sequence (DNA): TGCGCCAGCAGCTTTATGGGAGCGGGAGGCACCGGGGAGCTGTTTTTT. Amino acids: CASSFMGAGGTGELFF. The chain is built from TRBV5-1 and TRBJ2-2, with 9 positions matching TRBD2. Looked up from germline, CDR1 is SGHRS and CDR2 is YFSETQ. There are 16 residues in the CDR3. Trimming cost V 2 bases and J 4 bases; bases outside gene matches: 6. Combining the CDR3 with reference TRBV5-1 and TRBJ2-2 gives the whole variable domain KAGVTQTPRYLIKTRGQQVTLSCSPISGHRSVSWYQQTPGQGLQFLFEYFSETQRNKGNFPGRFSGRQFSNSRSEMNVSTLELGDSALYLCASSFMGAGGTGELFFGEGSRLTVL.

The genes are TRBV15 and TRBJ2-7, with D perhaps matching TRBD2 (6 bases). The CDR3 has 15 amino acids. Trimming left V 1 base short and J 7 bases short, with 17 bases between. From germline, CDR1 is LNHNV and CDR2 YYDKDF (reference sequence). The DNA for the CDR3 is TGTGCCACCAGCAGAGTGGGACTGGGGACTGAAGAGCAGTACTTC. Its translation: CATSRVGLGTEEQYF. Together with reference TRBV15 and TRBJ2-7, the CDR3 gives the full variable domain: DAMVIQNPRYQVTQFGKPVTLSCSQTLNHNVMYWYQQKSSQAPKLLFHYYDKDFNNEADTPDNFQSRRPNTSFCFLDIRSPGLGDTAMYLCATSRVGLGTEEQYFGPGTRLTVT.